Shown below are 20 T cell receptor beta chains from a single sample sequenced in a study of T cell changes during pregnancy in multiple sclerosis. TCRdb's copy holds only in-frame clones and misses some; the assay was immunoSEQ multiplex PCR. The sample gives about 89,000 clones, around 94% of which show up once; more than 1.5% is in the top ten. The source was peripheral blood, collected after pregnancy. Every receptor here comes from a female donor in good health, enrolled as a control in a pregnancy study.

V is TRBV7-9 and J is TRBJ1-4; TRBD1 might be the D (6 bases). V lost 5 bases and J lost 8, with 18 bases in between. This CDR3 has 15 amino acids. From germline, CDR1 is SEHNR and CDR2 FQNEAQ (reference sequence). For the CDR3, the DNA is TGTGCCAGCAGCCCCGCGGGGGCGCTCCTAGAAAAACTGTTTTTT. It yields the protein CASSPAGALLEKLFF.

The rearrangement uses TRBV5-1 and TRBJ2-1, with a weak D call TRBD2 (5 bases). From germline, CDR1 is SGHRS and CDR2 YFSETQ. Trimming took 2 bases from V and 3 from J, leaving 12 bases between them. This CDR3 is built from 15 residues. CDR3 DNA: TGCGCCAGCAGCTTATTTTTTGGGAGCTACAATGAGCAGTTCTTC. Its protein product is CASSLFFGSYNEQFF.

The genes are TRBV14 and TRBJ2-2, with D possibly matching TRBD2 (6 bases). V shed 0 bases and J shed 3 bases, with 17 bases lying between them. Germline V gene data show CDR1 as SGHDN and CDR2 as FVKESK. This CDR3 has 18 residues. Here the CDR3 reads CASSQDEGRTKYTGELFF. In DNA form, the CDR3 reads TGTGCCAGCAGCCAAGATGAGGGGAGGACCAAATACACCGGGGAGCTGTTTTTT.

This chain connects TRBV7-9 to TRBJ2-5; the match to TRBD2 covers 12 bases. CDR1 SEHNR and CDR2 FQNEAQ come from the germline V gene (reference sequence). The V segment lost 10 bases and the J segment 9 bases; nucleotides outside the gene matches: 9. The CDR3 consists of 13 residues. Here the CDR3 DNA reads TGTGCCACGCAAGGACTAGCGGGATTGTCCCAGTACTTC. This codes for CATQGLAGLSQYF.

This chain connects TRBV5-1 to TRBJ2-1; 11 nucleotides match TRBD1. J was trimmed by 7 bases and V by 1 base; bases with no gene match: 10. The CDR3 consists of 17 residues. Germline V gives CDR1 SGHRS, CDR2 YFSETQ. CDR3 sequence (DNA): TGCGCCAGCAGCTTGTTTGTCGGACAGGGGGCGACTAATGAGCAGTTCTTC. This gives the protein CASSLFVGQGATNEQFF.

The chain has TRBV28 and TRBJ2-5; the D is unclear. Germline V gene sequence: CDR1 MDHEN, CDR2 SYDVKM. This CDR3 spans 13 amino acids. V was trimmed by 6 bases and J by 8 bases, leaving 16 bases between them. This CDR3 is CASSRTSSGTQYF. The DNA of the CDR3 is TGTGCCAGCAGCCGAACTTCGTCAGGTACCCAGTACTTC.

The V and J genes are TRBV19 and TRBJ1-4; TRBD1 might be the D (5 bases). The CDR3 sequence is 15 residues long. The V end lost 3 bases, the J end lost 8 bases, and 16 bases lay between the germline ends. The germline V gene has CDR1 LNHDA and CDR2 SQIVND (reference sequence). In DNA form, the CDR3 reads TGTGCCAGTAGTATTGCCGGCAGGGTTCACGAAAAACTGTTTTTT. Its protein product is CASSIAGRVHEKLFF.

This clone was observed once. The genes are TRBV28 and TRBJ2-1, with unresolved D. Germline CDR1 MDHEN, CDR2 SYDVKM. The V gene lost 5 bases and the J gene lost 7 bases, with 18 bases spanning the gap. The CDR3 totals 15 residues. The DNA of the CDR3 is TGTGCCAGCAGTAAAGAGTCCCAAATTTTGAATGAGCAGTTCTTC. It translates to CASSKESQILNEQFF.

The table lists this clone with a count of one. The chain joins TRBV6-1 to TRBJ1-5, with D possibly matching TRBD1 (5 bases). V lost 6 bases and J 0 bases, leaving 12 bases between the germline ends. The CDR3 totals 15 residues. Germline CDR1 reads MNHNS; CDR2 reads SASEGT. The CDR3 bases are TGTGCCAGCAGGTACGCGGGGGATAGCAATCAGCCCCAGCATTTT. It codes for CASRYAGDSNQPQHF.

This chain joins TRBV5-8 and TRBJ1-1, with D possibly matching TRBD1 (5 bases). There are 17 residues in the CDR3. Germline CDR1 SGHTS, CDR2 YDEGEE. The ends were cut back, 0 bases at V and 0 bases at J, with 15 bases in the middle. The CDR3 sequence: CASSLEQGVALNTEAFF. The CDR3 nucleotides are TGTGCCAGCAGCTTGGAACAAGGGGTTGCCTTGAACACTGAAGCTTTCTTT. The full variable domain, with the rest looked up from reference TRBV5-8 and TRBJ1-1, is EAGVTQSPTHLIKTRGQQATLRCSPISGHTSVYWYQQALGLGLQFLLWYDEGEERNRGNFPPRFSGRQFPNYSSELNVNALELEDSALYLCASSLEQGVALNTEAFFGQGTRLTVV.

This chain links TRBV6-1 with TRBJ2-7; 8 nucleotides line up with TRBD1. CDR1 MNHNS and CDR2 SASEGT come from the germline V gene. The V segment lost 7 bases and the J segment 6 bases; nucleotides outside the gene matches: 8. This CDR3 region has 13 residues. The CDR3 is CASIYTGGGEQYF. CDR3 coding DNA: TGTGCCAGCATTTATACAGGGGGTGGCGAGCAGTACTTC.

The chain joins TRBV11-2 to TRBJ2-7; 7 bases line up with TRBD2. V was pared by 2 bases and J by 9 bases, with 10 bases of the junction left unmatched. The length of the CDR3 is 14 residues. Germline values: CDR1 SGHAT, CDR2 FQNNGV. The CDR3 sequence: CASSLMRSGGVQYF. As DNA, the CDR3 is TGTGCCAGCAGCTTAATGAGGTCGGGAGGTGTGCAGTACTTC. Full variable domain (missing parts from reference TRBV11-2 and TRBJ2-7): EAGVAQSPRYKIIEKRQSVAFWCNPISGHATLYWYQQILGQGPKLLIQFQNNGVVDDSQLPKDRFSAERLKGVDSTLKIQPAKLEDSAVYLCASSLMRSGGVQYFGPGTRLTVT.

The chain links TRBV19 to TRBJ2-7, with D maybe TRBD2 (6 bases). Germline V lookup: CDR1 LNHDA, CDR2 SQIVND (reference sequence). The CDR3 has 15 residues. The ends were cut back, 6 bases at V and 1 base at J, with 16 bases in the middle. The chain's CDR3 is CASSARDSNSYEQYF. For the CDR3, the DNA is TGTGCCAGTAGCGCCCGGGACTCTAATTCCTACGAGCAGTACTTC.

V usage is TRBV9 and J usage is TRBJ2-2, with 9 bases lining up with TRBD1. This CDR3 region has 16 residues. Germline CDR1 SGDLS, CDR2 YYNGEE. V lost 0 bases, J lost 6 bases, and 6 bases stayed unmatched. The CDR3 DNA sequence: TGTGCCAGCAGCGTAGAGGACAGGGGTGTGGCCGGGGAGCTGTTTTTT. Translating it yields CASSVEDRGVAGELFF.

This chain joins TRBV2 and TRBJ2-2; 7 bases agree with TRBD2. Germline lookup yields CDR1 SNHLY and CDR2 FYNNEI. The CDR3 loop spans 13 amino acids. V dropped 6 bases and J dropped 7; count of bases not matched to a gene: 5. The CDR3, as DNA: TGTGCCAGCAGGAGGGAGGGCAGCGGGGAGCTGTTTTTT. Translated: CASRREGSGELFF.

J is TRBJ2-7 and V is TRBV10-3; D is unresolved. V lost 0 bases and J lost 3, with 9 bases in between. CDR1 and CDR2 (germline): ENHRY, SYGVKD. The CDR3 length is 14 residues. CDR3 nucleotide sequence: TGTGCCATCAGTGAGTCCGGTACCAACTACGAGCAGTACTTC. This encodes CAISESGTNYEQYF.

V and J are TRBV6-5 and TRBJ1-2; tentative D call: TRBD1 (6 bases). Germline loops: CDR1 MNHEY, CDR2 SVGAGI. This CDR3 is 13 amino acids long. Trimming removed 6 bases at V and 4 bases at J, with 12 bases between. CDR3 sequence: CASSDRTLYGYTF. The CDR3 DNA follows: TGTGCCAGCAGCGACAGGACCCTCTATGGCTACACCTTC.

The genes are TRBV10-3 and TRBJ1-2; no clear D gene. V lost 0 bases and J 0 bases, leaving 11 bases between the germline ends. Germline loops: CDR1 ENHRY, CDR2 SYGVKD. The CDR3 sequence is 16 residues long. The CDR3 DNA follows: TGTGCCATCAGTGAGTCTCCGGTACAGACTAACTATGGCTACACCTTC. The encoded protein is CAISESPVQTNYGYTF.

This clone has just one count. This chain uses TRBV7-8 with TRBJ2-3; D possibly corresponds to TRBD2 (6 bases). This CDR3 has 16 residues. Germline loops: CDR1 SGHVS, CDR2 FQNEAQ. Trimming shortened V by 5 bases and J by 2 bases, and 17 bases separated the two germline ends. The DNA of the CDR3 is TGTGCCAGCAGCCCCGGAAAGGCGGGGTTCACAGATACGCAGTATTTT. Its translation: CASSPGKAGFTDTQYF.

This rearrangement joins TRBV6-1 to TRBJ1-1; D might be TRBD1 (6 bases). Trimming left V 4 bases short and J 3 bases short, with 12 bases between. CDR1 and CDR2 (germline): MNHNS, SASEGT. The CDR3 is made up of 14 amino acids. The CDR3 sequence is CASSGYRAYTEAFF. CDR3 sequence (DNA): TGTGCCAGCAGTGGGTACAGGGCGTACACTGAAGCTTTCTTT.